The 32 T cell receptor beta chains below were found in one sample sequenced in a study of metastatic and nonmetastatic thyroid tumors. MiXCR was used by TCRdb to re-call the PCR reads. The top ten clones hold 15% to 20% of a sample with tens of thousands of clones, roughly 24% of them seen once. Thyroid surgery took place with no prior treatment in any patient. The sample consisted of blood. The source of these receptors is a male donor with papillary thyroid cancer or a benign thyroid nodule (not recorded which). Some clones in this sample may be carry-over from other donors' samples.

Only a few counts were recorded for this clone. This chain uses TRBV6-1 with TRBJ2-7; 9 nucleotides align to TRBD1. V trimming: 6 bases; J trimming: 4 bases; junction bases outside the gene matches: 4. The CDR3 runs to 13 residues. Germline CDR1 is MNHNS and CDR2 is SASEGT. The CDR3 nucleotides are TGTGCCAGCAGAAGACAGGGGGTATACGAGCAGTACTTC. It codes for CASRRQGVYEQYF.

This clone was observed at least ten times. The chain uses TRBV19 and TRBJ2-6, with D unresolved. The ends were cut back, 3 bases at V and 1 base at J, with 13 bases in the middle. The CDR3 covers 17 residues. The germline V gene encodes CDR1 LNHDA and CDR2 SQIVND (reference sequence). The CDR3 coding sequence is TGTGCCAGTAGTATTATTTATCCGGCGTCTGGGGCCAACGTCCTGACTTTC. Its protein product is CASSIIYPASGANVLTF. Supplemented by reference TRBV19 and TRBJ2-6, the full variable domain reads DGGITQSPKYLFRKEGQNVTLSCEQNLNHDAMYWYRQDPGQGLRLIYYSQIVNDFQKGDIAEGYSVSREKKESFPLTVTSAQKNPTAFYLCASSIIYPASGANVLTFGAGSRLTVL.

This clone appeared many times. The J gene is TRBJ1-1, the V gene TRBV5-6; no clear D. Germline CDR1 is SGHDT and CDR2 is YYEEEE. This CDR3 comprises 11 residues. Deletions cut 3 bases from V and 2 bases from J, with 2 bases between. Here the CDR3 DNA reads TGTGCCAGCAGCTCAAACACTGAAGCTTTCTTT. Its translation is CASSSNTEAFF. The full variable domain, with the rest looked up from reference TRBV5-6 and TRBJ1-1, is DAGVTQSPTHLIKTRGQQVTLRCSPKSGHDTVSWYQQALGQGPQFIFQYYEEEERQRGNFPDRFSGHQFPNYSSELNVNALLLGDSALYLCASSSNTEAFFGQGTRLTVV.

This clone has only a few counts. This may come from a read error, since a much larger clone is one base off. The genes are TRBV29-1 and TRBJ2-4; TRBD1 might be the D (5 bases). This CDR3 comprises 14 residues. Trimming stripped 5 bases from V and 7 bases from J, with 18 bases between. Per germline, CDR1 SQVTM and CDR2 ANQGSEA. The CDR3 DNA is TGCAGCGTTCCCGGACAATTAAAAAGGAACATTCAGTACTTC. Its translation: CSVPGQLKRNIQYF.

Regarding this clone: One base away lies a much larger clone, so this may be a sequencing read error. Other DNA sequences in this sample translate to the same CDR3. This chain joins TRBV5-8 and TRBJ2-7; D ambiguous. CDR1 is SGHTS and CDR2 is YDEGEE in the germline V gene. Trimming left V 0 bases short and J 3 bases short, with 16 bases between. The CDR3 sequence is 16 residues long. CDR3 amino acids: CASSLAPTRSFYEQYF. DNA for the CDR3: TGTGCCAGCAGCTTGGCCCCGACTCGCAGCTTCTACGAGCAGTACTTC.

By share, this clone counts as medium-sized. The chain employs TRBV11-3 and TRBJ2-7, with 9 bases identical to TRBD2. Germline trimming cut 5 bases from V and 4 bases from J; bases unmatched to any gene: 6. The CDR3 runs 14 residues. Per germline, CDR1 SGHNT and CDR2 YENEEA. CDR3 amino acids: CASSPIAGVYEQYF. The CDR3 DNA follows: TGTGCCAGCAGCCCAATAGCGGGAGTTTACGAGCAGTACTTC.

This clone was found many times. The chain employs TRBV11-2 and TRBJ2-2; 9 bases are shared with TRBD2. Germline lookup yields CDR1 SGHAT and CDR2 FQNNGV. J gave up 7 bases and V 6 bases, and 9 bases lay outside the gene matches. The CDR3 has 15 residues. CDR3 DNA: TGTGCCAGCAGTCCCGGGGCGGGAGGGATCGGGGAGCTGTTTTTT. Protein: CASSPGAGGIGELFF.

Only a few counts were recorded for this clone. The chain couples TRBV7-2 to TRBJ1-2; no reliable D call. Per the germline V gene, CDR1 is SGHTA and CDR2 is FQGNSA. The CDR3 covers 11 residues. The V gene lost 3 bases and the J gene lost 3 bases, with 2 bases spanning the gap. DNA for the CDR3: TGTGCCAGCAGCTTGTACTATGGCTACACCTTC. Protein sequence: CASSLYYGYTF. The full variable domain, with the rest looked up from reference TRBV7-2 and TRBJ1-2, is GAGVSQSPSNKVTEKGKDVELRCDPISGHTALYWYRQSLGQGLEFLIYFQGNSAPDKSGLPSDRFSAERTGGSVSTLTIQRTQQEDSAVYLCASSLYYGYTFGSGTRLTVV.

This clone was recorded at least ten times. V and J are TRBV2 and TRBJ1-5, with a possible D match to TRBD1 (5 bases). V was shortened by 6 bases and J by 2 bases, with 8 bases between the two germline ends. Germline V gene sequence: CDR1 SNHLY, CDR2 FYNNEI. The CDR3 runs to 13 residues. CDR3 amino acids: CASSGTGNQPQHF. CDR3 in DNA: TGTGCCAGCAGCGGGACCGGCAATCAGCCCCAGCATTTT. The complete variable domain, with remaining parts taken from reference TRBV2 and TRBJ1-5, reads EPEVTQTPSHQVTQMGQEVILRCVPISNHLYFYWYRQILGQKVEFLVSFYNNEISEKSEIFDDQFSVERPDGSNFTLKIRSTKLEDSAMYFCASSGTGNQPQHFGDGTRLSIL.

This clone has a single count. An end of the junction does not agree with germline; a read error may underlie this. The chain couples TRBV18 to TRBJ2-2; tentative D call: TRBD2 (5 bases). CDR1 and CDR2 (germline): KGHSH, LQKENI. The CDR3 covers 13 residues. CDR3 amino acids: CGSSPPVTGDLFF. Here the CDR3 DNA reads TGTGGCAGCTCACCACCGGTTACCGGGGATCTGTTTTTT.

This chain joins TRBV7-8 and TRBJ2-3; TRBD2 matches 9 bases. Germline CDR1 is SGHVS and CDR2 is FQNEAQ. This CDR3 comprises 17 residues. The junction had 12 bases not matched to a gene; V was cut back by 4 bases and J by 4 bases. This CDR3 is CASSSSTSGQWPDTQYF. The CDR3 bases are TGTGCCAGCAGCTCCTCGACTAGCGGTCAATGGCCAGATACGCAGTATTTT. The full variable domain, rest sourced from reference TRBV7-8 and TRBJ2-3, is GAGVSQSPRYKVAKRGQDVALRCDPISGHVSLFWYQQALGQGPEFLTYFQNEAQLDKSGLPSDRFFAERPEGSVSTLKIQRTQQEDSAVYLCASSSSTSGQWPDTQYFGPGTRLTVL.

The chain is built from TRBV4-2 and TRBJ2-2; 8 bases are shared with TRBD2. The germline V gene has CDR1 LGHNA and CDR2 YNFKEQ. The trim removed 0 bases at V and 3 bases at J, leaving 12 bases unmatched. The CDR3 totals 19 residues. CDR3 sequence reads: CASSQDVSRSGIDTGELFF. CDR3 in DNA: TGTGCCAGCAGCCAAGATGTTTCGCGTAGCGGGATTGACACCGGGGAGCTGTTTTTT.

The sample holds many counts of this clone. CDR3 DNA sequence: TGTGCCAGCAGTTACGGACTAGCAGGAGAGACCCAGTACTTC. It codes for CASSYGLAGETQYF. This chain uses TRBV6-6 with TRBJ2-5, with 8 bases identical to TRBD2. The CDR3 spans 14 residues. Germline lookup yields CDR1 MNHNY and CDR2 SVGAGI (reference sequence). V lost 2 bases, J lost 4 bases, and 3 bases stayed unmatched.

The chain combines TRBV5-1 with TRBJ2-2, with 13 bases lining up with TRBD2. J lost 5 bases, V lost 6 bases, and 7 bases had no gene match. Germline V CDR1 and CDR2: SGHRS, YFSETQ. The CDR3 has 16 amino acids. In DNA, the CDR3 is TGCGCCAGCACACGGACTAGCGGGGGCCAAACCGGGGAGCTGTTTTTT. Translation: CASTRTSGGQTGELFF.

This clone was observed many times. The J gene is TRBJ2-4, the V gene TRBV3-1; D uncertain. V lost 0 bases to trimming and J lost 3 bases, with 15 bases between them. The length of the CDR3 is 17 residues. The V gene's germline CDR1 is LGHDT and CDR2 YNNKEL (reference sequence). The CDR3 loop is CASSQDGSRIGKNIQYF. The CDR3 DNA sequence: TGTGCCAGCAGCCAAGATGGTAGCAGGATTGGCAAAAACATTCAGTACTTC.

Notes on this clone: A read error may account for a junction end that differs from germline. The V call is TRBV12-3 or TRBV12-4, the J call TRBJ1-1; weak D call: TRBD1 (5 bases). CDR3 size: 14 residues. CDR3 protein: CASKPGRLRTEDFF. In DNA form, the CDR3 reads TGTGCCAGCAAACCGGGACGCCTCCGAACTGAAGATTTCTTT.

This rearrangement joins TRBV6-1 to TRBJ2-7, with 8 bases matching TRBD1. In germline, CDR1 is MNHNS, CDR2 SASEGT. J gave up 3 bases and V 6 bases, and 10 bases lay outside the gene matches. The length of the CDR3 is 15 residues. The CDR3 DNA is TGTGCCAGCAGCCCCTCCGCAGGGGGCAACTACGAGCAGTACTTC. This sequence encodes CASSPSAGGNYEQYF.

As to this clone: The conserved phenylalanine or tryptophan normally closing the CDR3 is absent here, so this likely arose from a read error. The chain has TRBV6-2 or TRBV6-3 and TRBJ2-7; TRBD2 aligns across 8 bases. Germline values: CDR1 MNHEY, CDR2 SVGEGT. This CDR3 region has 16 residues. This CDR3 is CGSSYGSGSSKYDQYY. CDR3 DNA sequence: TGTGGCAGCAGTTACGGGAGCGGGAGCTCCAAGTACGACCAGTACTAC.

The chain joins TRBV20-1 to TRBJ2-7; 7 nucleotides align to TRBD2. This CDR3 is 14 amino acids long. Germline-derived CDR1 and CDR2 are DFQATT and SNEGSKA (reference sequence). The ends lost 3 bases at V and 5 bases at J; junction bases unmatched: 10. CDR3 amino acids: CSASPSGITDEQYF. DNA for the CDR3: TGCAGTGCTAGCCCTAGCGGCATTACGGACGAGCAGTACTTC.

Notes on this clone: The CDR3 carries no conserved terminal phenylalanine or tryptophan, so it likely arises from a read error. The rearrangement joins TRBV7-9 to TRBJ1-2, with 9 bases identical to TRBD1. This CDR3 comprises 14 residues. Germline-derived CDR1 and CDR2 are SEHNR and FQNEAQ (reference sequence). The CDR3 nucleotides read TGTGCCATCAGCCGTACGGGACAGGGATATGGCTACACCATC. Its protein is CAISRTGQGYGYTI.

Many counts were recorded for this clone. The chain uses TRBV20-1 and TRBJ2-5; D gene uncertain. Germline CDR1 and CDR2: DFQATT and SNEGSKA (reference sequence). V was trimmed by 0 bases and J by 7 bases, leaving 9 bases between them. The CDR3 sequence is 12 residues long. The chain's CDR3 is CSAREAPGTQYF. As DNA, the CDR3 is TGCAGTGCTAGAGAGGCCCCGGGGACCCAGTACTTC.

This clone was counted at least ten times. The chain joins TRBV27 to TRBJ2-2, with D possibly being TRBD1 or TRBD2 (6 bases each). Germline CDR1 and CDR2: MNHEY and SMNVEV (reference sequence). The CDR3 runs 15 residues. Trimming left V 10 bases short and J 1 base short, with 16 bases between. CDR3 coding DNA: TGTGCCACCCGCCTGGGGGGCGGGAACACCGGGGAGCTGTTTTTT. This gives the protein CATRLGGGNTGELFF.

This clone came up once. A junction end diverges from the germline sequence, so it may reflect a read error. The chain combines TRBV7-3 with TRBJ2-6; D is ambiguous. The germline gives CDR1 SGHTA, CDR2 FQGTGA. The CDR3 runs 14 residues. CDR3 sequence reads: CASIADTGANVLTF. CDR3 DNA sequence: TGTGCCAGCATCGCAGACACTGGTGCCAACGTCCTGACTTTC.

In its sample, this clone was seen many times. The chain has TRBV7-9 and TRBJ1-1; D is uncertain. The V gene's germline CDR1 is SEHNR and CDR2 FQNEAQ (reference sequence). The CDR3 is made up of 14 amino acids. Between the trimmed V and J ends, which lost 1 base and 3 bases, there was a span of 9 bases. CDR3 coding DNA: TGTGCCAGCAGCTTAGAGTCACGACACACTGAAGCTTTCTTT. The encoded protein is CASSLESRHTEAFF.

The chain links TRBV7-6 to TRBJ2-7; 7 bases map to TRBD2. The J segment lost 8 bases and the V segment lost 3 bases, leaving 10 bases of the junction unmatched. Germline V lookup: CDR1 SGHVS, CDR2 FNYEAQ. The length of the CDR3 is 14 residues. DNA of the CDR3: TGTGCCAGCAGCTTTTCTGCGGGAGCGGGACAGCAGTACTTC. The encoded protein is CASSFSAGAGQQYF.

This clone was observed a handful of times. This chain connects TRBV6-1 to TRBJ1-1; weak D call: TRBD1 (5 bases). V was shortened by 2 bases and J by 5 bases, with 12 bases between the two germline ends. Germline V CDR1 and CDR2: MNHNS, SASEGT. The CDR3 contains 14 residues. CDR3 protein: CASSEWGEYTEAFF. The CDR3 DNA reads as TGTGCCAGCAGTGAATGGGGGGAGTATACTGAAGCTTTCTTT.

This clone was counted many times. The rearrangement uses TRBV5-6 and TRBJ1-2; the D gene is possibly TRBD1 (5 bases). Germline CDR1 SGHDT, CDR2 YYEEEE. The CDR3 consists of 13 residues. With 6 bases removed from V and 8 bases from J, the gap between germline ends came to 17 bases. The CDR3 loop reads CASKTWGYGGYTF. CDR3 DNA: TGTGCCAGCAAAACTTGGGGCTACGGGGGCTACACCTTC.

This clone was observed a handful of times. J is TRBJ1-3 and V is TRBV6-1, with 8 bases matching TRBD1. This CDR3 spans 16 amino acids. Trimming cost V 7 bases and J 1 base; bases outside gene matches: 9. The V gene's germline CDR1 is MNHNS and CDR2 SASEGT. The CDR3 nucleotides read TGTGCCAGCATTGATACAGGGGGATCGTCTGGAAACACCATATATTTT. Protein product: CASIDTGGSSGNTIYF.

Ten or more counts support this clone. The chain recombines TRBV5-1 with TRBJ2-3, with a tentative D call TRBD1 (5 bases). Trimming removed 3 bases at V and 2 bases at J, with 10 bases between. Germline assignment: CDR1 SGHRS and CDR2 YFSETQ. CDR3 length: 14 residues. CDR3 in amino acids: CASSYQGPTDTQYF. DNA for the CDR3: TGCGCCAGCAGCTATCAGGGCCCCACAGATACGCAGTATTTT.

The genes are TRBV7-7 and TRBJ2-3; unclear D gene. The CDR3 has 12 residues. Per the germline V gene, CDR1 is SSHAT and CDR2 is FNYEAQ (reference sequence). The V end was cut by 4 bases, the J end by 5 bases, with 7 bases between. The CDR3 DNA is TGTGCCAGCAGCTACAGTGAAGATACGCAGTATTTT. Translated, it gives CASSYSEDTQYF.

The V gene is TRBV20-1, the J gene TRBJ2-5, with D perhaps matching TRBD2 (5 bases). Trimming removed 6 bases from V and 5 bases from J, with 16 bases in between. Per germline, CDR1 DFQATT and CDR2 SNEGSKA (reference sequence). This CDR3 has 13 residues. The CDR3 sequence: CSAPAEAGETQYF. Written as DNA, the CDR3 is TGCAGTGCCCCCGCGGAGGCCGGGGAGACCCAGTACTTC.

This clone was recorded a few times. The CDR3 reads CASTSDHRGSNYGYTF. The CDR3 bases are TGTGCCAGCACCTCAGATCACAGGGGTTCTAACTATGGCTACACCTTC. The chain is built from TRBV6-1 and TRBJ1-2; the match to TRBD1 covers 7 bases. Germline V lookup: CDR1 MNHNS, CDR2 SASEGT. The CDR3 consists of 16 residues. Trimming removed 7 bases from V and 0 bases from J; junction bases left unmatched: 11.